This section outlines one T cell receptor beta chain sequence together with its context. This clonotype was picked up a small number of times. What this receptor recognizes is not known. No base-level quality is on record; no much larger clone is a single base apart. Amplification of TCR beta CDR3 regions was carried out from RNA transcripts. The first round of RT-PCR for the TCR CDR3 was performed with the HTBI primer set and the Qiagen OneStep RT-PCR kit. Libraries were constructed in a second round of multiplex PCR, after which size selection and purification were carried out. The libraries were sequenced on an Illumina HiSeq2000 using paired-end 100 bp reads. The study's own analysis went as follows. Raw data were processed with SOAPnuke, discarding reads with adapters, uncalled bases, mean Phred below 15, or no exact constant-primer or identifier match. High-quality paired reads were merged with COPE v1.2.5, and unique nucleotide sequences were defined as clonotypes. Clonotypes were aligned to IMGT TRBV, TRBD and TRBJ reference segments using MiTCR v1.1. The analysis was restricted to V-J combinations with a frequency above 0.0001, which together covered roughly 99% of the repertoires. The TCS score was defined as the ratio of F50 (clonal expansion) to E x V (chaos), calculated using BLOSUM62-based TCRdist between CDR3 peptides within each V-J. Welch's t-statistics and random forest reduced around 550 V-J features to about 12, which were used in a naive Bayes classifier (R e1071). The public reads were quality trimmed at Q25 with fastp and then assembled into clones with MiXCR by TCRdb, keeping productive beta chains. Each record represents a unique CDR3 protein, reported with the most common genes and DNA among its rows. The V and J calls reflect TCRdb's pipeline rather than the authors' work. This sample is represented by approximately 610,000 distinct CDR3 sequences; about a sixth of them were singletons. The leading ten clones occupy 18% of the sample.

A patient counted as having stable Graves' hyperthyroidism if no progression to ophthalmopathy occurred over 18 months of follow-up. The hyperthyroidism patients were between 18 and 65 years old and newly diagnosed, with a disease duration of less than 2 months. The study excluded patients with uncontrolled infections, other autoimmune diseases, pregnancy or lactation. Diagnoses relied on clinical symptoms, serum thyroxine and TRAb, thyroid ultrasound and orbital computed tomography. PBMCs were isolated from 10 ml of fresh peripheral blood by Ficoll-Paque density gradient centrifugation. Total RNA was extracted using Trizol reagent, and RNA quality was assessed on an Agilent 2100 Bioanalyzer. The data derive from a study of T cells in Graves' hyperthyroidism and ophthalmopathy (dated by TCRdb to about 2019). Study-wide context: Peripheral blood was sampled at the time of initial diagnosis, prior to any treatment. To identify distinguishing TCR V-J signatures, a discovery cohort of about 100 patients was used, comprising 40 to 45 with Graves' ophthalmopathy and around 60 with stable Graves' hyperthyroidism. An independent validation cohort of fewer than 20 hyperthyroidism patients and about 16 patients who later progressed to ophthalmopathy tested prospective prediction of ophthalmopathy. For training and testing, the 100 or so patients in the discovery cohort were randomly divided in a 7:3 ratio. The study also compared thyroid tissue and blood T-cell repertoires from a handful of Graves' hyperthyroidism patients. Once sampling was done, hyperthyroidism patients were given methimazole at a starting dose of 30 mg daily, whereas ophthalmopathy patients were given high-dose intravenous methylprednisolone. The paper reports TCR Vbeta CDR3 sequencing of some 140 peripheral blood samples: over 40 ophthalmopathy, under 85 hyperthyroidism and approximately 17 progressor patients. Summary of the overall study and its limitations: Blood samples also contained most of the expanded thyroid clonotypes (frequency above 0.001), which suggests that blood repertoires may reflect thyroid immune responses. Sample size was not statistically predetermined, and blinding of investigators to group allocation was not performed. In cross-validation, a model built on a 13 V-J signature told ophthalmopathy apart from stable hyperthyroidism with about 90% sensitivity and 81% to 82% specificity, and in testing the same model reached 80%/75%. In validation, progression to ophthalmopathy was predicted by the model with more than 65% sensitivity and under 85% specificity, a median of about 6.4 months before onset.

CDR1 and CDR2, looked up from the germline V gene, are SGHNT and YENEEA. Deletion took 4 bases off V and 3 bases off J, with a span of 16 bases between the germline ends. The CDR3, cysteine through phenylalanine, is 15 amino acids long. Only the CDR3 region is kept as DNA, spanning 45 bases read in frame from base 1. The sample was blood. This clonotype was sampled from a woman under 30 with Graves' hyperthyroidism. The rearrangement joined TRBV11-3 to TRBJ2-7; the D segment could be TRBD1, given 6 matching bases. The DNA sequence reads TGTGCCAGCAGCTCGAGGTGGGGGCCAAGCTACGAGCAGTACTTC. Its protein reads: CASSSRWGPSYEQYF.